A selection of T cell receptor beta chains follows, all from one sample in a study of early T cells in non-severe SARS-CoV-2 infection. Via MiXCR, TCRdb re-called the 5' RACE reads, giving one row per CDR3 protein. The top ten clones hold roughly 9.7% of a sample with around 40,000 distinct CDR3 sequences, roughly a tenth of them seen once. Input material: whole blood. The receptors here all came from an adult who was a healthcare worker with PCR-confirmed SARS-CoV-2 infection or an uninfected control (not recorded which). Each CDR3 is given with its conserved first and last residue. Each record gives: clone size, V gene, J gene, D gene, CDR3 protein, CDR3 DNA. A D gene is named only where the DNA matches it firmly. Rows give clone size only sometimes, using once, few, many, or a class for an expanded clone.

few	TRBV7-3	TRBJ1-1	TRBD1	CASSLTGTGTEAFF	TGTGCCAGCAGCTTAACCGGGACAGGGACTGAAGCTTTCTTT
-	TRBV3-2	TRBJ1-2	-	CASSQGAGSRGYTF	TGTGCCAGCAGCCAAGGGGCGGGATCTCGAGGCTACACCTTC
many	TRBV9	TRBJ1-2	-	CASSVEVAAADGYTF	TGTGCCAGCAGCGTAGAGGTTGCAGCCGCGGATGGCTACACCTTC
-	TRBV4-2	TRBJ1-1	-	CASSQEQGSGMRAFF	TGTGCCAGCAGCCAAGAGCAGGGGAGCGGGATGAGGGCTTTCTTT
many	TRBV6-5	TRBJ2-7	TRBD1	CASSYSRDRGVSVSYEQYF	TGTGCCAGCAGTTACTCGCGGGACAGGGGAGTCTCAGTTTCCTACGAGCAGTACTTC
many	TRBV19	TRBJ2-7	-	CASSMGSWTREQYF	TGTGCCAGTAGTATGGGCAGTTGGACTCGCGAGCAGTACTTC
many	TRBV7-9	TRBJ1-1	-	CASSFTGDTEAFF	TGTGCCAGCAGCTTTACGGGGGACACTGAAGCTTTCTTT
-	TRBV15	TRBJ1-2	-	CATSSEDSLYGYTF	TGTGCCACCAGCAGTGAGGACAGCCTATATGGCTACACCTTC
-	TRBV5-1	TRBJ2-7	TRBD2	CASSLGLAGGRLSYEQYF	TGCGCCAGCAGCTTGGGACTAGCGGGGGGGCGCCTCTCCTACGAGCAGTACTTC
-	TRBV7-2	TRBJ2-1	TRBD2	CASSPLGRGGGNEQFF	TGTGCCAGCAGCCCCCTTGGGCGGGGGGGCGGTAATGAGCAGTTCTTC
many	TRBV6-2/TRBV6-3	TRBJ2-4	-	CASTKLGAGAKNIQYF	TGTGCCAGCACCAAACTCGGGGCGGGGGCCAAAAACATTCAGTACTTC
few	TRBV5-1	TRBJ2-3	-	CASSRAGTPDTQYF	TGCGCCAGCAGCCGGGCCGGGACTCCGGATACGCAGTATTTT
-	TRBV6-5	TRBJ2-7	-	CASSKEFQQYF	TGTGCCAGCAGTAAGGAATTCCAGCAGTACTTC
many	TRBV6-5	TRBJ2-6	-	CASSYYRSSGANVLTF	TGTGCCAGCAGTTACTACCGCAGCTCTGGGGCCAACGTCCTGACTTTC
-	TRBV2	TRBJ2-3	-	CASSVVFTDTQYF	TGTGCCAGCAGTGTGGTTTTCACAGATACGCAGTATTTT
few	TRBV30	TRBJ1-6	-	CAWNGENLNSPLHF	TGTGCCTGGAACGGGGAGAATCTAAATTCACCCCTCCACTTT
-	TRBV20-1	TRBJ2-3	-	CTGQQWATDTQYF	TGCACCGGACAGCAATGGGCCACAGATACGCAGTATTTT
many	TRBV7-6	TRBJ2-7	-	CASSLESGRTYEQYF	TGTGCCAGCAGCTTAGAGAGCGGAAGAACCTACGAGCAGTACTTC
many	TRBV4-2	TRBJ2-2	TRBD2	CASSVTSGRSNTGELFF	TGTGCCAGCAGTGTGACTAGCGGGAGATCGAACACCGGGGAGCTGTTTTTT
-	TRBV2	TRBJ2-7	-	CASSEVLYEQYF	TGTGCCAGCAGTGAAGTGCTGTACGAGCAGTACTTC
many	TRBV7-2	TRBJ2-3	-	CASSRGAKDTQYF	TGTGCCAGCAGCCGCGGGGCCAAAGATACGCAGTATTTT
many	TRBV7-2	TRBJ2-1	-	CASSLRKAGVYNEQFF	TGTGCCAGCAGCTTAAGGAAGGCAGGGGTTTACAATGAGCAGTTCTTC
-	TRBV7-2	TRBJ1-3	TRBD1	CASSLRARGQLSGNTIYF	TGTGCCAGCAGCTTAAGAGCCAGGGGGCAGCTGTCTGGAAACACCATATATTTT
many	TRBV7-2	TRBJ2-5	TRBD2	CAIARGGYQETQYF	TGTGCCATCGCCCGCGGGGGGTACCAAGAGACCCAGTACTTC
many	TRBV7-6	TRBJ1-2	TRBD1	CASSSEPQGRNGYTF	TGTGCCAGCAGCTCGGAGCCACAGGGGAGGAATGGCTACACCTTC
few	TRBV7-2	TRBJ2-1	-	CASSLRTRSYNEQFF	TGTGCCAGCAGCTTACGAACCCGCTCCTACAATGAGCAGTTCTTC
few	TRBV9	TRBJ1-4	-	CASSVETGEKLFF	TGTGCCAGCAGCGTAGAAACAGGCGAAAAACTGTTTTTT
-	TRBV2	TRBJ1-2	-	CASTQGYGYTF	TGTGCCAGCACCCAGGGATATGGCTACACCTTC
many	TRBV27	TRBJ1-4	-	CASSPSRDEKLFF	TGTGCCAGCAGTCCCTCGAGGGATGAAAAACTGTTTTTT
many	TRBV7-3	TRBJ2-4	-	CASSSTTGWRNIQYF	TGTGCCAGCAGCTCCACGACAGGTTGGCGGAACATTCAGTACTTC
-	TRBV24-1	TRBJ2-1	TRBD1	CATSDSTGAQQFF	TGTGCCACCAGTGATTCTACAGGGGCCCAGCAGTTCTTC
few	TRBV7-6	TRBJ2-1	-	CASSLASNEQFF	TGTGCCAGCAGCTTAGCCTCCAATGAGCAGTTCTTC
few	TRBV20-1	TRBJ2-1	-	CSASVADYNEQFF	TGCAGTGCTAGTGTCGCGGACTACAATGAGCAGTTCTTC
-	TRBV20-1	TRBJ1-1	-	CSAKVWTEAFF	TGCAGTGCAAAGGTCTGGACTGAAGCTTTCTTT
-	TRBV13	TRBJ2-7	-	CASSVRLGHEQYF	TGTGCCAGCAGCGTACGTTTGGGCCACGAGCAGTACTTC
many	TRBV6-5	TRBJ1-2	-	CASSYRTGDGYTF	TGTGCCAGCAGTTATAGAACAGGAGATGGCTACACCTTC
many	TRBV20-1	TRBJ2-1	-	CSARAGGKPSEQFF	TGCAGTGCTAGAGCGGGCGGAAAGCCGAGTGAGCAGTTCTTC
many	TRBV2	TRBJ2-7	-	CASTRGYEQYF	TGTGCCAGCACCCGGGGATACGAGCAGTACTTC
-	TRBV7-8	TRBJ2-7	-	CASSLDLAYEQYF	TGTGCCAGCAGCTTAGATTTGGCCTACGAGCAGTACTTC
-	TRBV29-1	TRBJ2-6	-	CSVELGTSGANVLTF	TGCAGCGTTGAGCTCGGGACCTCTGGGGCCAACGTCCTGACTTTC
-	TRBV10-1	TRBJ1-1	TRBD1	CASSELGRGPVTEAFF	TGCGCCAGCAGTGAGTTGGGCAGGGGGCCGGTCACTGAAGCTTTCTTT
-	TRBV29-1	TRBJ2-2	-	CSVDHTGELFF	TGCAGCGTTGACCACACCGGGGAGCTGTTTTTT